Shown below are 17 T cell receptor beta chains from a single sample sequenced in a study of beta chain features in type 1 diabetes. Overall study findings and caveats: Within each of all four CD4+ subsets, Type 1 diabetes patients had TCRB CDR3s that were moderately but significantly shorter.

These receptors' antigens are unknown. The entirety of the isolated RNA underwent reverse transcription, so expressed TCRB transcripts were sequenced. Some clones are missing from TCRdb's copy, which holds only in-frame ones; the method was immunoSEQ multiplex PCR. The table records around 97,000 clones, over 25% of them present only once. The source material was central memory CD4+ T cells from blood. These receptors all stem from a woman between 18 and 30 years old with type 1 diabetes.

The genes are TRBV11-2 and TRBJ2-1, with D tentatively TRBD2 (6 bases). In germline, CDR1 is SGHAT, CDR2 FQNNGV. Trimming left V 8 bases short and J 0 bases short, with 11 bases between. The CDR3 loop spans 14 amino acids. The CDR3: CASLGGNSYNEQFF. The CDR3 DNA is TGTGCCAGCCTCGGGGGAAACTCCTACAATGAGCAGTTCTTC.

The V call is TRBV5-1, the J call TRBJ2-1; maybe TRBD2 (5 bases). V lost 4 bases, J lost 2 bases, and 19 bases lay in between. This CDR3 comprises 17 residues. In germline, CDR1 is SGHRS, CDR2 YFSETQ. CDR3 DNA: TGCGCCAGCAGCCCCGACGGCGGACTGACGACCTACAATGAGCAGTTCTTC. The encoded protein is CASSPDGGLTTYNEQFF. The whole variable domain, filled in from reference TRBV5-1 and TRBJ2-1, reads KAGVTQTPRYLIKTRGQQVTLSCSPISGHRSVSWYQQTPGQGLQFLFEYFSETQRNKGNFPGRFSGRQFSNSRSEMNVSTLELGDSALYLCASSPDGGLTTYNEQFFGPGTRLTVL.

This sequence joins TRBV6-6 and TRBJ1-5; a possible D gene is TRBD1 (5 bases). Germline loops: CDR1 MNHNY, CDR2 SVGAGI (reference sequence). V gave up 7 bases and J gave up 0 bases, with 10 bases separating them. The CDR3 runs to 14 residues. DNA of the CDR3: TGTGCCAGCAACCTGGGGCTTAGCAATCAGCCCCAGCATTTT. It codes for CASNLGLSNQPQHF.

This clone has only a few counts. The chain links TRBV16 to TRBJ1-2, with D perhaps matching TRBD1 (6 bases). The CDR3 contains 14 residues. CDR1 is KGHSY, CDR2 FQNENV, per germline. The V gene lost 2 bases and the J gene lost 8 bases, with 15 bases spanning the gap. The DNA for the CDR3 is TGTGCCAGCAGCCAAGACAGGACGGCTTGGGGCTACACCTTC. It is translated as CASSQDRTAWGYTF.

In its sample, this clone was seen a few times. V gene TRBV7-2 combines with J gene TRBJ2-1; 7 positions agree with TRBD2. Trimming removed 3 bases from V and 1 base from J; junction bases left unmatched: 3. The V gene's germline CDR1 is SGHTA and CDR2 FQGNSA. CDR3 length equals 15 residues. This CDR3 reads CASSFASGSYNEQFF. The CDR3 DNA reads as TGTGCCAGCAGCTTTGCTAGCGGATCCTACAATGAGCAGTTCTTC.

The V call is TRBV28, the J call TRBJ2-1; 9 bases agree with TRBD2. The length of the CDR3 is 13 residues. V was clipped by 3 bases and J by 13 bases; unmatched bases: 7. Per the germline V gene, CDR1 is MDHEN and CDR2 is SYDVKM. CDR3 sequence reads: CASSFGTGTSQFF. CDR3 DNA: TGTGCCAGCAGTTTCGGCACCGGGACTAGCCAGTTCTTC.

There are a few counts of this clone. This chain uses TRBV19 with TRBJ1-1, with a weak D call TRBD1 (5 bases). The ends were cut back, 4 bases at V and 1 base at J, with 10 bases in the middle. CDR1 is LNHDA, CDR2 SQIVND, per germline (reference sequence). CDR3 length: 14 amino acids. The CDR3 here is CASSTVQGNTEAFF. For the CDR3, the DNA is TGTGCCAGTAGTACGGTCCAGGGGAACACTGAAGCTTTCTTT.

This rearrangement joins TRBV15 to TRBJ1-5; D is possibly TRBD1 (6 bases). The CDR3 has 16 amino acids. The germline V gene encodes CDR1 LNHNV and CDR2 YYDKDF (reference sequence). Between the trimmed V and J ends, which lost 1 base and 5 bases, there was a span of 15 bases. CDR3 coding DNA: TGTGCCACCAGCAGAGGAGGGTCCAGGGGCTATCAGCCCCAGCATTTT. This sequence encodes CATSRGGSRGYQPQHF. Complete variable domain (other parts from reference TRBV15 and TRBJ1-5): DAMVIQNPRYQVTQFGKPVTLSCSQTLNHNVMYWYQQKSSQAPKLLFHYYDKDFNNEADTPDNFQSRRPNTSFCFLDIRSPGLGDTAMYLCATSRGGSRGYQPQHFGDGTRLSIL.

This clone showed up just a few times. CDR3 in amino acids: CASSDSGIGTDTQYF. The DNA of the CDR3 is TGTGCCAGCAGTGATTCAGGGATCGGGACAGATACGCAGTATTTT. The V call is TRBV25-1, the J call TRBJ2-3; TRBD1 might be the D (5 bases). The length of the CDR3 is 15 residues. The germline V gene encodes CDR1 MGHDK and CDR2 SYGVNS. Deletions cut 3 bases from V and 3 bases from J, with 13 bases between.

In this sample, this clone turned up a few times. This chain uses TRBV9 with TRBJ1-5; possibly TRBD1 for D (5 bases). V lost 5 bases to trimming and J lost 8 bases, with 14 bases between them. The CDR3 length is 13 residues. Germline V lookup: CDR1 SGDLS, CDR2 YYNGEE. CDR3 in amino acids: CASSLQGSEPQHF. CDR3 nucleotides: TGTGCCAGCAGTCTGCAGGGCTCGGAGCCCCAGCATTTT.

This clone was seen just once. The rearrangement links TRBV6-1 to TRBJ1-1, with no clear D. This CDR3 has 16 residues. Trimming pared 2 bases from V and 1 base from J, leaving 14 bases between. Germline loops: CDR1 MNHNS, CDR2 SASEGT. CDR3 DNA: TGTGCCAGCAGTGAATTGAGCGGCTGGGGGAACACTGAAGCTTTCTTT. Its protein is CASSELSGWGNTEAFF.

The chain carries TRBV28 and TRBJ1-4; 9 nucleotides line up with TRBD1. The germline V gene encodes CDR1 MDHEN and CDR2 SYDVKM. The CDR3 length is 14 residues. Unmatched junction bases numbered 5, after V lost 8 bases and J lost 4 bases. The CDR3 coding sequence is TGTGCCAGCCTCGAGGGACAGGGTAATGAAAAACTGTTTTTT. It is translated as CASLEGQGNEKLFF.

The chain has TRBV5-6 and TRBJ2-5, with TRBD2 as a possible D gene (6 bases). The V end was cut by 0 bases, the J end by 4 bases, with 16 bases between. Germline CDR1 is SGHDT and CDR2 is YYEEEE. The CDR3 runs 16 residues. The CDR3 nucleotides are TGTGCCAGCAGCTTGGGATACTCGGGGGACGGAGAGACCCAGTACTTC. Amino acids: CASSLGYSGDGETQYF.

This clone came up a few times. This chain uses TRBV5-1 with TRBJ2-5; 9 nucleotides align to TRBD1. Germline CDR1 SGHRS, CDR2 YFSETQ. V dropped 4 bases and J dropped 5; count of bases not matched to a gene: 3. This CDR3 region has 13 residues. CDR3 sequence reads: CASSTGQGETQYF. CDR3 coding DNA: TGCGCCAGCAGCACGGGACAGGGCGAGACCCAGTACTTC.

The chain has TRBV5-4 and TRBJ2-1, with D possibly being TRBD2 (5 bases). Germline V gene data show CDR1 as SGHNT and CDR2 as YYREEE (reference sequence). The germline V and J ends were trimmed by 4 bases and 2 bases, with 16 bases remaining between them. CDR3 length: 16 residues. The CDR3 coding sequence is TGTGCCAGCAGCCCTGCCGGGGAAAGGACCTACAATGAGCAGTTCTTC. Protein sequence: CASSPAGERTYNEQFF.

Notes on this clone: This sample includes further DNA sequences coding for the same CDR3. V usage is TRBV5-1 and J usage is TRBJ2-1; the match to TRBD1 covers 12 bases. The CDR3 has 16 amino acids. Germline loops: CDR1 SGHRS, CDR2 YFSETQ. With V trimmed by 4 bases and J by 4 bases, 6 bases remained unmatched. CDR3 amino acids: CASSGEGQGAYNEQFF. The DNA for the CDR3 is TGCGCCAGCAGCGGGGAGGGACAGGGGGCTTACAATGAGCAGTTCTTC.

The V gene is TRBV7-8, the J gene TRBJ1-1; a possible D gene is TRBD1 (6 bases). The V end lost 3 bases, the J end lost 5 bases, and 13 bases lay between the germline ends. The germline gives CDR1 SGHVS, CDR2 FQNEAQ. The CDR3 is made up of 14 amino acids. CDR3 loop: CASSFQGLGTEAFF. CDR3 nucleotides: TGTGCCAGCAGCTTTCAGGGGCTGGGGACTGAAGCTTTCTTT.